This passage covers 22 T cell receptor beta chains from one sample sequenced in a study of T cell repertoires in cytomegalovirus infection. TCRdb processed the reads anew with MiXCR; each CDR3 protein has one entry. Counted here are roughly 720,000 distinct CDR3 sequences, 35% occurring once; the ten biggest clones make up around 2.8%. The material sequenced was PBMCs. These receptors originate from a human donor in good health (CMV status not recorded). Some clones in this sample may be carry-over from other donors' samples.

Here the CDR3 reads CASSLKQGAVEQYF. The CDR3 DNA sequence: TGTGCCAGCAGCTTGAAGCAGGGGGCCGTCGAGCAGTACTTC. This chain links TRBV5-6 with TRBJ2-7; TRBD1 matches at 8 bases. V trimming: 1 base; J trimming: 6 bases; junction bases outside the gene matches: 6. Germline V CDR1 and CDR2: SGHDT, YYEEEE. CDR3 length equals 14 residues.

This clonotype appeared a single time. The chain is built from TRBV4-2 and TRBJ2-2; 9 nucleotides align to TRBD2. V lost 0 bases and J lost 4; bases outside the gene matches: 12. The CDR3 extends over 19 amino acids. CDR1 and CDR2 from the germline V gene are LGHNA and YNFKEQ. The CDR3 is CASSQDKVRRGGPTGELFF. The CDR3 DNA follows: TGTGCCAGCAGCCAAGATAAGGTCCGGCGGGGGGGCCCCACCGGGGAGCTGTTTTTT.

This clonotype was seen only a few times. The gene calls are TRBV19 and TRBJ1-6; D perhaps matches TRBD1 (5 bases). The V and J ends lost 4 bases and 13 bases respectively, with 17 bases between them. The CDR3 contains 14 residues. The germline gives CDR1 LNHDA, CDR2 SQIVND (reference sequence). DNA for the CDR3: TGTGCCAGTAGTAGGGGGACCGTGGAATGGCCCCTCCACTTT. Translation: CASSRGTVEWPLHF.

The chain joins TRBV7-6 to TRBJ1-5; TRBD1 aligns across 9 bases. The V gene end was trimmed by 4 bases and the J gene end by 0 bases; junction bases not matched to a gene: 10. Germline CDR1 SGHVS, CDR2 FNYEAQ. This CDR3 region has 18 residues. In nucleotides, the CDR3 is TGTGCCAGCAGCTACGGGACAGGGTCGGAGTATAGCAATCAGCCCCAGCATTTT. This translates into CASSYGTGSEYSNQPQHF. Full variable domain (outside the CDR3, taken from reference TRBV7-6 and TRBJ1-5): GAGVSQSPRYKVTKRGQDVALRCDPISGHVSLYWYRQALGQGPEFLTYFNYEAQQDKSGLPNDRFSAERPEGSISTLTIQRTEQRDSAMYRCASSYGTGSEYSNQPQHFGDGTRLSIL.

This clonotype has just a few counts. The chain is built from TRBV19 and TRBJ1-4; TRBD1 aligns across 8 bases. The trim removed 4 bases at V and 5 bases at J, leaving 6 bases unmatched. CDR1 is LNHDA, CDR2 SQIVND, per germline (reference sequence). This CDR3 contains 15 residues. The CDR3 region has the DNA TGTGCCAGTAGTACCGGGACAGGAGCGAATGAAAAACTGTTTTTT. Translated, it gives CASSTGTGANEKLFF.

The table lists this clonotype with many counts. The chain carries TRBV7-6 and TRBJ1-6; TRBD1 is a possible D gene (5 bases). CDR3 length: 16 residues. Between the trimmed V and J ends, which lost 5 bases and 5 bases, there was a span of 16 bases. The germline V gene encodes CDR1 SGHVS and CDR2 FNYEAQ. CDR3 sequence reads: CASSILAGGNNSPLHF. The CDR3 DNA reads TGTGCCAGCAGCATCCTCGCGGGGGGTAATAATTCACCCCTCCACTTT.

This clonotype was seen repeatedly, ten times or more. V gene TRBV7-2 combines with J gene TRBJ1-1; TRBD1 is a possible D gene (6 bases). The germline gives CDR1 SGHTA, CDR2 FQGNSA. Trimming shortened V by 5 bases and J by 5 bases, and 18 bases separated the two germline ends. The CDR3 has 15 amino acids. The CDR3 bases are TGTGCCAGCAGCACATGGGGGCTCGGGGGAACTGAAGCTTTCTTT. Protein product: CASSTWGLGGTEAFF.

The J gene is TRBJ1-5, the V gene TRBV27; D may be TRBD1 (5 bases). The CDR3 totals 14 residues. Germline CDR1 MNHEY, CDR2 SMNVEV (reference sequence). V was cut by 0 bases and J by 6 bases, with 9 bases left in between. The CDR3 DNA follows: TGTGCCAGCAGTTTATCCAGGGTTGGTCAGCCCCAGCATTTT. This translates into CASSLSRVGQPQHF.

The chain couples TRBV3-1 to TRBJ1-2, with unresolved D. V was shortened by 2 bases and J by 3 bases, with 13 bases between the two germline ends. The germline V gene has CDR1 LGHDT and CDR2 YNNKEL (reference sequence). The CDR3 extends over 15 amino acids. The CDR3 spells CASSQRQRSDYGYTF. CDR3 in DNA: TGTGCCAGCAGCCAAAGACAACGCAGCGACTATGGCTACACCTTC.

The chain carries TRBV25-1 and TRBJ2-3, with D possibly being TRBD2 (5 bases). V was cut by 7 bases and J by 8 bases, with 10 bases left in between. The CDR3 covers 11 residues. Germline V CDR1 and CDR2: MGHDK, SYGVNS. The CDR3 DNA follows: TGTGCCAGCAAGGACTTATCTACGCAGTATTTT. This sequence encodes CASKDLSTQYF.

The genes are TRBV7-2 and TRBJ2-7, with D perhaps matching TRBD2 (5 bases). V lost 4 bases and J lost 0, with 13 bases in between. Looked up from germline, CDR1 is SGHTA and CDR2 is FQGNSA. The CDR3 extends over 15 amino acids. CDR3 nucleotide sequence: TGTGCCAGCAGCTGGGGAGCCGATTTCTCCTACGAGCAGTACTTC. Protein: CASSWGADFSYEQYF.

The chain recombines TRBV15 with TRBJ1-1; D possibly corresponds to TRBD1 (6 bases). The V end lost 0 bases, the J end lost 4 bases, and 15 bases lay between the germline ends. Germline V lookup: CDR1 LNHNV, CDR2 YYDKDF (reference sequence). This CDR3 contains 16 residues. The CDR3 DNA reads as TGTGCCACCAGCAGAGATTGGGGGGCATCAGGCACTGAAGCTTTCTTT. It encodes CATSRDWGASGTEAFF.

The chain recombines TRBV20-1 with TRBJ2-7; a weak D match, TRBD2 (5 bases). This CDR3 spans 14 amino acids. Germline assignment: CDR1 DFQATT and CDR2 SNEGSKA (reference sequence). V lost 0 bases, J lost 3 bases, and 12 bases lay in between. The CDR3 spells CSARDFAAGYEQYF. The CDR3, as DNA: TGCAGTGCTAGAGATTTCGCCGCGGGCTACGAGCAGTACTTC.

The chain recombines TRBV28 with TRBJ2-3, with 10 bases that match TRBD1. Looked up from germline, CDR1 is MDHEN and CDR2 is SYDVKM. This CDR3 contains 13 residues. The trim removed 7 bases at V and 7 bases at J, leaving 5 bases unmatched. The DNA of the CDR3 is TGTGCCAGCATCAGACAGGGGGCGAATACGCAGTATTTT. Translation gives CASIRQGANTQYF.

CDR3 nucleotide sequence: TGCAGTGCTAGCGACGCGACCATAAGGGCCGGGGAGCTGTTTTTT. It encodes CSASDATIRAGELFF. The V gene is TRBV20-1, the J gene TRBJ2-2; unclear D gene. Trimming stripped 3 bases from V and 6 bases from J, with 17 bases between. This CDR3 is 15 amino acids long. Germline assignment: CDR1 DFQATT and CDR2 SNEGSKA (reference sequence).

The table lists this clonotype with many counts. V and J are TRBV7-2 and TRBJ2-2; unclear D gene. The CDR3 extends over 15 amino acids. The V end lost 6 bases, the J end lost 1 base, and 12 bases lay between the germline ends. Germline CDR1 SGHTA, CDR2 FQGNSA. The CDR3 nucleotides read TGTGCCAGCAGACGTCAGCCTATGAACACCGGGGAGCTGTTTTTT. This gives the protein CASRRQPMNTGELFF.

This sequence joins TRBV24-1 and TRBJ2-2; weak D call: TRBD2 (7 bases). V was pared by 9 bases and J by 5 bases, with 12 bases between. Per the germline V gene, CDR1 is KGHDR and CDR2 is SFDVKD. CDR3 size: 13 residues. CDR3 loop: CATAGAGTGELFF. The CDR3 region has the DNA TGTGCCACCGCGGGGGCTGGTACCGGGGAGCTGTTTTTT.

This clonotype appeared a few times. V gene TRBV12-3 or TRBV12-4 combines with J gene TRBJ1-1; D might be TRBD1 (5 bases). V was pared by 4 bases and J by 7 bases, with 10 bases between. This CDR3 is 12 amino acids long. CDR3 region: CASSYRQIEAFF. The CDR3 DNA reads TGTGCCAGCAGTTACCGACAGATTGAAGCTTTCTTT.

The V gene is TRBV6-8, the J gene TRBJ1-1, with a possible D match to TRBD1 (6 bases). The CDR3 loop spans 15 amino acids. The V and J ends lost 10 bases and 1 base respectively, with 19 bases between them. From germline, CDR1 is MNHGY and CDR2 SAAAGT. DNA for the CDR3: TGTGCCAACAGGTTAACAGGGAAGGGGAACACTGAAGCTTTCTTT. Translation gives CANRLTGKGNTEAFF.

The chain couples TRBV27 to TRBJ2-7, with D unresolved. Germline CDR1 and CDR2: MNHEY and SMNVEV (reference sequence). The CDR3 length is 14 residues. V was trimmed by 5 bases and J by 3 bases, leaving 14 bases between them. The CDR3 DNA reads TGTGCCAGCAGTCCTTCCGGACCCTACTACGAGCAGTACTTC. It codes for CASSPSGPYYEQYF.

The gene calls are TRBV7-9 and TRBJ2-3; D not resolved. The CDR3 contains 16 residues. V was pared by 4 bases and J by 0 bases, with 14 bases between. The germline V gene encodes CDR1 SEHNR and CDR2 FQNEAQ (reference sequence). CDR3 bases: TGTGCCAGCAGCTCAGAACTCCGGAGAAGCACAGATACGCAGTATTTT. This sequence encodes CASSSELRRSTDTQYF.

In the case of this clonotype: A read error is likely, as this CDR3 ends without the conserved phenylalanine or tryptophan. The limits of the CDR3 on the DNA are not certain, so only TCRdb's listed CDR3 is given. CDR3 sequence reads: CASKRGSTDTHYL. The chain couples TRBV6-1 to TRBJ2-3; TRBD1 is the table's D call and was not checked against the DNA. CDR1 is MNHNS, CDR2 SASEGT, per germline. Including both end residues, the CDR3 is 13 amino acids long.